The 29 T cell receptor beta chains below come from one sample, sequenced in a study of shared clonotypes between healthy human individuals. Terminally differentiated effector memory CD45RA+ cells were left out of the naive CD8 fraction, which was CD45RO-negative and positively selected for CCR7. Sequencing used immunoSEQ multiplex PCR; TCRdb keeps in-frame clones, though not all of them. The profile shows about 2 million clones, about 95% of them singletons. Sequences were obtained from naive CD8+ T cells sorted from blood. These receptors all come from a man aged 18 to 30 in good health.

The chain uses TRBV5-5 and TRBJ2-2; D is uncertain. The CDR3 contains 14 residues. CDR1 is SGHKS and CDR2 is YYEKEE in the germline V gene (reference sequence). With 3 bases removed from V and 1 base from J, the gap between germline ends came to 7 bases. The DNA of the CDR3 is TGTGCCAGCAGCTCGTGGATGAACACCGGGGAGCTGTTTTTT. Translated, it gives CASSSWMNTGELFF.

A word on this clone: Other DNA sequences within the sample encode an identical CDR3. The rearrangement uses TRBV18 and TRBJ2-7; 7 positions match TRBD2. V dropped 0 bases and J dropped 0; count of bases not matched to a gene: 2. Germline V gene sequence: CDR1 KGHSH, CDR2 LQKENI. The CDR3 covers 15 residues. The CDR3 spells CASSPPGGSSYEQYF. DNA of the CDR3: TGTGCCAGCTCACCACCGGGGGGGAGCTCCTACGAGCAGTACTTC. The full variable domain, its missing parts supplied by reference TRBV18 and TRBJ2-7, is NAGVMQNPRHLVRRRGQEARLRCSPMKGHSHVYWYRQLPEEGLKFMVYLQKENIIDESGMPKERFSAEFPKEGPSILRIQQVVRGDSAAYFCASSPPGGSSYEQYFGPGTRLTVT.

The genes are TRBV7-9 and TRBJ2-2; TRBD2 matches at 8 bases. The germline V gene encodes CDR1 SEHNR and CDR2 FQNEAQ (reference sequence). The CDR3 loop spans 16 amino acids. The J segment lost 1 base and the V segment lost 3 bases, leaving 4 bases of the junction unmatched. CDR3 sequence reads: CASSLLAGKNTGELFF. The DNA for the CDR3 is TGTGCCAGCAGCTTGCTAGCGGGCAAGAACACCGGGGAGCTGTTTTTT.

The gene calls are TRBV6-1 and TRBJ2-3; tentatively, D is TRBD1 (6 bases). The length of the CDR3 is 14 residues. With 7 bases removed from V and 6 bases from J, the gap between germline ends came to 17 bases. CDR1 is MNHNS and CDR2 is SASEGT in the germline V gene. The DNA of the CDR3 is TGTGCCAGCAACAGGGAGTCCTGGGTGGATACGCAGTATTTT. It yields the protein CASNRESWVDTQYF.

This chain links TRBV29-1 with TRBJ2-2, with a possible D match to TRBD2 (5 bases). This CDR3 comprises 15 residues. With 7 bases removed from V and 0 bases from J, the gap between germline ends came to 15 bases. Germline V gene sequence: CDR1 SQVTM, CDR2 ANQGSEA. The DNA for the CDR3 is TGCAGCGCTGTTTTAGCGCGGACGAACACCGGGGAGCTGTTTTTT. It specifies CSAVLARTNTGELFF.

The chain joins TRBV7-9 to TRBJ2-7, with 7 bases identical to TRBD1. The germline V gene encodes CDR1 SEHNR and CDR2 FQNEAQ (reference sequence). After removal of 5 bases from V and 0 bases from J, the junction contained 10 bases not matched to a gene. The CDR3 spans 16 residues. The CDR3 bases are TGTGCCAGCAGCGCGGAGACAGGGCCGACCTCCTACGAGCAGTACTTC. Its translation is CASSAETGPTSYEQYF.

On this clone itself: This same CDR3 is encoded by further DNA sequences in the sample. The V and J genes are TRBV28 and TRBJ1-2; tentative D call: TRBD1 (6 bases). This CDR3 spans 12 amino acids. Between the trimmed V and J ends, which lost 3 bases and 8 bases, there was a span of 10 bases. CDR1 MDHEN and CDR2 SYDVKM come from the germline V gene. The CDR3 spells CASSLGGAGYTF. The CDR3, as DNA: TGTGCCAGCAGTTTGGGGGGCGCAGGCTACACCTTC.

The chain has TRBV7-8 and TRBJ1-2; D uncertain. V was trimmed by 5 bases and J by 5 bases, leaving 9 bases between them. The CDR3 is made up of 12 amino acids. The germline CDR1 and CDR2 sequences are SGHVS and FQNEAQ. DNA for the CDR3: TGTGCCAGCAGCCTGGGGAGTTATGGCTACACCTTC. Protein: CASSLGSYGYTF.

Regarding this clone: Within the sample, other DNA sequences also encode this same CDR3. This chain uses TRBV5-1 with TRBJ2-1; 7 bases line up with TRBD1. Per the germline V gene, CDR1 is SGHRS and CDR2 is YFSETQ. V was clipped by 4 bases and J by 1 base; unmatched bases: 5. This CDR3 comprises 15 residues. The CDR3, as DNA: TGCGCCAGCAGCCTAGGGGGCGGGTCCTACAATGAGCAGTTCTTC. It codes for CASSLGGGSYNEQFF.

This clone occurred once. Other DNA sequences of this sample code for an identical CDR3. The chain couples TRBV5-4 to TRBJ1-6; 9 bases are shared with TRBD1. CDR1 SGHNT and CDR2 YYREEE come from the germline V gene (reference sequence). This CDR3 has 14 amino acids. After removal of 5 bases from V and 7 bases from J, the junction contained 4 bases not matched to a gene. CDR3 sequence reads: CASSPDRGNSPLHF. The CDR3 nucleotides are TGTGCCAGCAGTCCGGACAGGGGAAATTCACCCCTCCACTTT.

This chain connects TRBV28 to TRBJ2-2, with 8 bases that match TRBD2. Germline CDR1 is MDHEN and CDR2 is SYDVKM. The V segment lost 3 bases and the J segment 5 bases; nucleotides outside the gene matches: 5. The CDR3 contains 15 residues. CDR3 sequence (DNA): TGTGCCAGCAGTTTGGCCCCGGGAGGGACCGGGGAGCTGTTTTTT. It translates to CASSLAPGGTGELFF.

V is TRBV7-9 and J is TRBJ2-3, with D perhaps matching TRBD1 (5 bases). CDR3 length equals 15 residues. V was cut by 2 bases and J by 3 bases, with 12 bases left in between. Germline V gene sequence: CDR1 SEHNR, CDR2 FQNEAQ (reference sequence). The CDR3 coding sequence is TGTGCCAGCAGCTTAACGGCAGGGTGGACAGATACGCAGTATTTT. This translates into CASSLTAGWTDTQYF.

The V call is TRBV27, the J call TRBJ2-7; D perhaps matches TRBD1 (5 bases). This CDR3 spans 14 amino acids. Germline CDR1 reads MNHEY; CDR2 reads SMNVEV (reference sequence). The V gene lost 2 bases and the J gene lost 3 bases, with 11 bases spanning the gap. CDR3 amino acids: CASSLRGRYYEQYF. The CDR3 bases are TGTGCCAGCAGTTTAAGGGGCAGATACTACGAGCAGTACTTC.

The chain joins TRBV6-6 to TRBJ1-5; D ambiguous. The CDR3 loop spans 15 amino acids. Trimming pared 0 bases from V and 8 bases from J, leaving 14 bases between. Germline CDR1 MNHNY, CDR2 SVGAGI (reference sequence). CDR3 protein: CASSYSRERREPQHF. As DNA, the CDR3 is TGTGCCAGCAGTTACTCCCGGGAAAGAAGGGAGCCCCAGCATTTT.

Notes on this clone: This same CDR3 is encoded by further DNA sequences in the sample. This rearrangement joins TRBV5-6 to TRBJ2-2; D gene uncertain. CDR1 is SGHDT, CDR2 YYEEEE, per germline. V dropped 4 bases and J dropped 8 bases, with 9 bases sitting between them. This CDR3 has 12 amino acids. The CDR3 DNA reads as TGTGCCAGCAGCCAAGGCACGGGGGAGCTGTTTTTT. It encodes CASSQGTGELFF.

The chain has TRBV11-2 and TRBJ1-5; possibly TRBD1 for D (5 bases). Trimming took 0 bases from V and 5 from J, leaving 11 bases between them. CDR1 and CDR2 from the germline V gene are SGHAT and FQNNGV. The CDR3 runs 15 residues. CDR3 coding DNA: TGTGCCAGCAGCTTAGAATGGGGGTCAGATCAGCCCCAGCATTTT. Translating it yields CASSLEWGSDQPQHF.

V is TRBV6-1 and J is TRBJ2-4, with D uncertain. The CDR3 runs 14 residues. From germline, CDR1 is MNHNS and CDR2 SASEGT. Trimming took off 7 bases at V and 0 bases at J, with 10 bases between the two ends. CDR3 sequence reads: CASIAASAKNIQYF. The CDR3 DNA follows: TGTGCCAGCATCGCGGCGTCAGCCAAAAACATTCAGTACTTC.

The CDR3 loop is CASSPGTGDDEQYF. The CDR3 nucleotides are TGTGCCAGCAGCCCCGGGACAGGGGACGACGAGCAGTACTTC. V and J are TRBV11-1 and TRBJ2-7, with 10 bases identical to TRBD1. V was pared by 5 bases and J by 5 bases, with 6 bases of the junction left unmatched. Germline loops: CDR1 SGHAT, CDR2 FQDESV (reference sequence). The CDR3 has 14 amino acids.

This clone was seen only a few times. Additional DNA sequences in this sample encode the identical CDR3. The chain is built from TRBV6-5 and TRBJ2-5, with D tentatively TRBD2 (5 bases). The CDR3 consists of 13 residues. From germline, CDR1 is MNHEY and CDR2 SVGAGI. Trimming took off 2 bases at V and 1 base at J, with 5 bases between the two ends. The CDR3 is CASSYGSQETQYF. The DNA for the CDR3 is TGTGCCAGCAGTTACGGGAGCCAAGAGACCCAGTACTTC.

For the CDR3, the DNA is TGTGCCAGCAGCTTGGGTGACTCAATTACCTACAATGAGCAGTTCTTC. This encodes CASSLGDSITYNEQFF. The chain combines TRBV5-4 with TRBJ2-1; no clear D gene. The CDR3 totals 16 residues. In germline, CDR1 is SGHNT, CDR2 YYREEE (reference sequence). Deletions cut 0 bases from V and 2 bases from J, with 12 bases between.

Regarding this clone: This CDR3 is also generated by other DNA sequences in the sample. The genes are TRBV9 and TRBJ2-3; perhaps TRBD2 as D (6 bases). CDR3 size: 14 residues. V was pared by 0 bases and J by 3 bases, with 8 bases between. The V gene's germline CDR1 is SGDLS and CDR2 YYNGEE. CDR3 in DNA: TGTGCCAGCAGCGTAGCGGGAGCTACAGATACGCAGTATTTT. Amino acids: CASSVAGATDTQYF. Looking up the rest from reference TRBV9 and TRBJ2-3 gives the full variable domain: DSGVTQTPKHLITATGQRVTLRCSPRSGDLSVYWYQQSLDQGLQFLIQYYNGEERAKGNILERFSAQQFPDLHSELNLSSLELGDSALYFCASSVAGATDTQYFGPGTRLTVL.

The chain couples TRBV6-6 to TRBJ2-1, with D tentatively TRBD1 or TRBD2 (5 bases each). V was shortened by 2 bases and J by 10 bases, with 9 bases between the two germline ends. CDR1 and CDR2 (germline): MNHNY, SVGAGI (reference sequence). The CDR3 has 12 amino acids. DNA of the CDR3: TGTGCCAGCAGTTACATGGGGGAGGAGCAGTTCTTC. It is translated as CASSYMGEEQFF.

This chain uses TRBV7-9 with TRBJ2-1; 10 positions agree with TRBD1. Germline values: CDR1 SEHNR, CDR2 FQNEAQ (reference sequence). The V and J ends lost 5 bases and 9 bases, in that order; junction bases with no gene match: 7. The CDR3 runs to 14 residues. Here the CDR3 reads CASSTGTGAGEQFF. The CDR3 bases are TGTGCCAGCAGCACTGGGACAGGGGCCGGTGAGCAGTTCTTC.

The genes are TRBV7-8 and TRBJ2-7, with D perhaps being TRBD1 or TRBD2 (7 bases each). CDR3 length equals 16 residues. V was pared by 3 bases and J by 7 bases, with 22 bases between. Per germline, CDR1 SGHVS and CDR2 FQNEAQ. The CDR3 reads CASSLTGSGGSEEQYF. CDR3 nucleotide sequence: TGTGCCAGCAGCTTGACAGGGTCGGGAGGTTCGGAGGAGCAGTACTTC.

The chain has TRBV15 and TRBJ1-2; possibly TRBD1 for D (5 bases). This CDR3 contains 17 residues. The V gene's germline CDR1 is LNHNV and CDR2 YYDKDF (reference sequence). With 0 bases removed from V and 2 bases from J, the gap between germline ends came to 16 bases. The CDR3 DNA is TGTGCCACCAGCAGAGAGGGCAGGGAAGGGGCAAACTATGGCTACACCTTC. Translation gives CATSREGREGANYGYTF.

The chain links TRBV5-4 to TRBJ1-2, with TRBD1 matching over 7 bases. This CDR3 comprises 17 residues. CDR1 and CDR2 (germline): SGHNT, YYREEE (reference sequence). J was trimmed by 7 bases and V by 4 bases; bases with no gene match: 19. CDR3 in amino acids: CASSRRDSSLGRGGYTF. The DNA for the CDR3 is TGTGCCAGCAGCCGTCGGGACAGCTCTCTAGGGAGAGGTGGCTACACCTTC. Full variable domain (remainder filled in from reference TRBV5-4 and TRBJ1-2): ETGVTQSPTHLIKTRGQQVTLRCSSQSGHNTVSWYQQALGQGPQFIFQYYREEENGRGNFPPRFSGLQFPNYSSELNVNALELDDSALYLCASSRRDSSLGRGGYTFGSGTRLTVV.

The rearrangement joins TRBV27 to TRBJ2-5; TRBD1 is a possible D gene (5 bases). The CDR3 length is 13 residues. From germline, CDR1 is MNHEY and CDR2 SMNVEV (reference sequence). V lost 6 bases to trimming and J lost 5 bases, with 13 bases between them. Written as DNA, the CDR3 is TGTGCCAGCAGCTTGGGGCGGTGGGAGACCCAGTACTTC. It translates to CASSLGRWETQYF.

Worth noting for this clone: Sequence at one end of the junction differs from germline and may be a read error. The rearrangement joins TRBV7-7 to TRBJ2-3; D is unresolved. Looked up from germline, CDR1 is SSHAT and CDR2 is FNYEAQ (reference sequence). The CDR3 is 13 amino acids. CDR3 amino acids: CASSLDGTDTQYF. In DNA, the CDR3 is TGTGCTAGCAGCTTAGACGGGACAGATACGCAGTATTTT.

This sequence joins TRBV6-6 and TRBJ2-7, with unresolved D. Trimming took off 4 bases at V and 0 bases at J, with 7 bases between the two ends. Germline assignment: CDR1 MNHNY and CDR2 SVGAGI (reference sequence). The CDR3 totals 13 residues. The CDR3 DNA reads TGTGCCAGCAGTTTGACACTCTCCTACGAGCAGTACTTC. Translating gives CASSLTLSYEQYF.